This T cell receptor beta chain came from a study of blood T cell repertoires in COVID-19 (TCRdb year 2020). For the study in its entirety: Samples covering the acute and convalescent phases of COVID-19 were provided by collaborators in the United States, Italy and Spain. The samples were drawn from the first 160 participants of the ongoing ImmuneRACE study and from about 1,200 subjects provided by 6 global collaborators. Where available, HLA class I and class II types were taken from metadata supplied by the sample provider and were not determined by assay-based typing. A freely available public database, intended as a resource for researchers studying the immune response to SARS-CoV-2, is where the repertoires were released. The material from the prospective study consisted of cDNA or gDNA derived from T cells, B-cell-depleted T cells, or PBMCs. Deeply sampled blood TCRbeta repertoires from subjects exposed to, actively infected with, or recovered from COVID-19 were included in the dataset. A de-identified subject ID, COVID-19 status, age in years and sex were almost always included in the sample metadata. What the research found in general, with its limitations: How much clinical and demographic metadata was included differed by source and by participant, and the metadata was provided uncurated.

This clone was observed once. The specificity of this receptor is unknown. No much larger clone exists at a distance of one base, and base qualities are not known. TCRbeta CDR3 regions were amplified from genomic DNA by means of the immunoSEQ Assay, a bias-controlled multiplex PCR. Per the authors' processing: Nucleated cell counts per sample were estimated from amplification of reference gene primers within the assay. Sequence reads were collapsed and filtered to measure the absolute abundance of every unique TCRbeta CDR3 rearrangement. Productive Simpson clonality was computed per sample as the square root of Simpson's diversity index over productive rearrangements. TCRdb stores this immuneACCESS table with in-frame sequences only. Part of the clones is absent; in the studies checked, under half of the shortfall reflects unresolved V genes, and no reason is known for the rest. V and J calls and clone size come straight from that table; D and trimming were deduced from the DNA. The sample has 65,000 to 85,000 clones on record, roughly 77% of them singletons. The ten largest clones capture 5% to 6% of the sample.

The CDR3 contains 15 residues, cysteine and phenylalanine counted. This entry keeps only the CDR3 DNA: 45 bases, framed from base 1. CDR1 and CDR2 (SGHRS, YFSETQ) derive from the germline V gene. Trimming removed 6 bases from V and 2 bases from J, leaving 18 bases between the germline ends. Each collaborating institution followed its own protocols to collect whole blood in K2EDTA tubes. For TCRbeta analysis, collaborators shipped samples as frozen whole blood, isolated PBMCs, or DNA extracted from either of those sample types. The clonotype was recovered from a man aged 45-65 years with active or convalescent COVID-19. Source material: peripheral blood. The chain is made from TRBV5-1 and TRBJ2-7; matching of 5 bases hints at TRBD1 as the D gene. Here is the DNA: TGCGCCAGCACCTCCGGACAAACCACGACCTACGAGCAGTACTTC. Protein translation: CASTSGQTTTYEQYF.